A single sample gave rise to the 15 T cell receptor beta chains below, sequenced in a study of patients and donors after allogeneic stem cell transplantation. TCRdb fed the RT-PCR reads into MiXCR, producing one record per CDR3 protein. The sample consists of tens of thousands of distinct CDR3 sequences, roughly 50% of them appearing once. The sample was blood, either unsorted or a sorted T cell fraction (not recorded which). These receptors came from a human donor who was either an allogeneic HSCT recipient or a stem cell or donor lymphocyte infusion donor (not recorded which). It is not recorded whose cells these are; they may come from a transplant donor.

The V and J genes are TRBV10-3 and TRBJ2-7; D is uncertain. With 0 bases removed from V and 0 bases from J, the gap between germline ends came to 9 bases. This CDR3 region has 15 residues. Germline V gives CDR1 ENHRY, CDR2 SYGVKD. In nucleotides, the CDR3 is TGTGCCATCAGTGAGTCGCCCGATAGCTCCTACGAGCAGTACTTC. Translation: CAISESPDSSYEQYF.

J is TRBJ1-5 and V is TRBV24-1; possible D gene TRBD1, 5 bases. The length of the CDR3 is 13 residues. V dropped 3 bases and J dropped 5 bases, with 7 bases sitting between them. Germline CDR1 reads KGHDR; CDR2 reads SFDVKD. CDR3 protein: CATSDVGDQPQHF. DNA of the CDR3: TGTGCCACCAGTGATGTAGGGGATCAGCCCCAGCATTTT.

CDR3 sequence reads: CAVRQGAYTGELFF. CDR3 bases: TGTGCCGTCCGACAGGGGGCGTACACCGGGGAGCTGTTTTTT. This sequence joins TRBV7-2 and TRBJ2-2; 10 positions match TRBD1. This CDR3 has 14 amino acids. Per the germline V gene, CDR1 is SGHTA and CDR2 is FQGNSA. With 11 bases clipped from V and 3 bases from J, the junction kept 6 bases outside the gene matches.

The V call is TRBV6-5, the J call TRBJ1-4; 8 bases are a match to TRBD1. The CDR3 sequence is 15 residues long. After removal of 6 bases from V and 5 bases from J, the junction contained 8 bases not matched to a gene. Per germline, CDR1 MNHEY and CDR2 SVGAGI. The CDR3 coding sequence is TGTGCCAGCAGAAAAAACAGGGGGATGAATGAAAAACTGTTTTTT. This encodes CASRKNRGMNEKLFF.

V usage is TRBV29-1 and J usage is TRBJ2-7, with D hard to call. V lost 2 bases, J lost 7 bases, and 15 bases lay in between. In germline, CDR1 is SQVTM, CDR2 ANQGSEA. The CDR3 sequence is 13 residues long. In DNA form, the CDR3 reads TGCAGCGTTGAAATCCCTAGGTTAAAGGAGCAGTACTTC. Protein product: CSVEIPRLKEQYF.

The chain employs TRBV18 and TRBJ1-2; a weak D match, TRBD1 (6 bases). CDR3 length: 15 residues. Germline lookup yields CDR1 KGHSH and CDR2 LQKENI. V dropped 2 bases and J dropped 1 base, with 11 bases sitting between them. The CDR3 nucleotides read TGTGCCAGCTCACCAGGGACATTATTTAACTATGGCTACACCTTC. This codes for CASSPGTLFNYGYTF.

The CDR3 reads CASSYSEGYNQPQHF. CDR3 DNA: TGTGCCAGCAGTTACTCGGAGGGGTACAATCAGCCCCAGCATTTT. The V and J genes are TRBV6-2 or TRBV6-3 and TRBJ1-5, with D possibly TRBD1 on 5 matching bases. V lost 0 bases and J 3 bases, leaving 9 bases between the germline ends. Germline CDR1 MNHEY, CDR2 SVGEGT. The CDR3 has 15 residues.

V gene TRBV28 combines with J gene TRBJ2-3; D not certain. Trimming pared 5 bases from V and 2 bases from J, leaving 14 bases between. The CDR3 extends over 15 amino acids. CDR1 is MDHEN, CDR2 SYDVKM, per germline. The CDR3 DNA follows: TGTGCCAGCAGTCCACAGACTCGATACACAGATACGCAGTATTTT. Translation gives CASSPQTRYTDTQYF.

This clonotype has more than one count but fewer than ten. This chain joins TRBV12-3 or TRBV12-4 and TRBJ1-4; 10 nucleotides line up with TRBD1. J lost 8 bases, V lost 5 bases, and 8 bases had no gene match. CDR3 length equals 15 residues. The CDR3 DNA reads TGTGCCAGCAGTAGACAGGGGGCGAGGGGGGAAAAACTGTTTTTT. This gives the protein CASSRQGARGEKLFF.

J is TRBJ1-4 and V is TRBV7-2, with 9 bases that match TRBD1. This CDR3 is 15 amino acids long. Germline V CDR1 and CDR2: SGHTA, FQGNSA. The V and J ends lost 3 bases and 8 bases, in that order; junction bases with no gene match: 7. CDR3 residues: CASSFYRDRVEKLFF. Here the CDR3 DNA reads TGTGCCAGCAGCTTTTACCGGGACAGGGTAGAAAAACTGTTTTTT.

This sequence joins TRBV7-9 and TRBJ2-3; maybe TRBD2 (5 bases). The CDR3 covers 12 residues. Trimming stripped 5 bases from V and 5 bases from J, with 8 bases between. CDR1 and CDR2 (germline): SEHNR, FQNEAQ (reference sequence). The DNA of the CDR3 is TGTGCCAGCAGCCTACTAGGAGATACGCAGTATTTT. This sequence encodes CASSLLGDTQYF.

CDR3 bases: TGCGCCAGCAGCCAGTATGTGTTCGGACAGGGGGGCTACGAGCAGTACTTC. Amino acid sequence: CASSQYVFGQGGYEQYF. This sequence joins TRBV4-3 and TRBJ2-7; 10 bases match TRBD1. The V and J ends lost 3 bases and 3 bases, in that order; junction bases with no gene match: 11. The CDR3 covers 17 residues. Germline loops: CDR1 LGHNA, CDR2 YSLEER.

In this sample, this clonotype turned up once. The rearrangement joins TRBV7-2 to TRBJ1-5, with D unclear. CDR1 and CDR2 (germline): SGHTA, FQGNSA. V dropped 0 bases and J dropped 6 bases, with 9 bases sitting between them. This CDR3 has 14 residues. As DNA, the CDR3 is TGTGCCAGCAGCTTAGCTGTGAGCGGTCAGCCCCAGCATTTT. Translated: CASSLAVSGQPQHF.

This sequence joins TRBV15 and TRBJ1-2, with D possibly TRBD1 on 6 matching bases. CDR3 length equals 15 residues. The germline V and J ends were trimmed by 0 bases and 2 bases, with 10 bases remaining between them. Germline values: CDR1 LNHNV, CDR2 YYDKDF (reference sequence). Here the CDR3 reads CATSRDRDTNYGYTF. The CDR3 DNA reads as TGTGCCACCAGCAGAGATCGGGACACGAACTATGGCTACACCTTC.

This CDR3 is CSAREPSRTYEQYF. DNA for the CDR3: TGCAGTGCTAGGGAACCTAGTAGGACCTACGAGCAGTACTTC. The chain couples TRBV20-1 to TRBJ2-7; D not certain. The CDR3 sequence is 14 residues long. Trimming shortened V by 3 bases and J by 2 bases, and 14 bases separated the two germline ends. CDR1 DFQATT and CDR2 SNEGSKA come from the germline V gene (reference sequence).